A selection of T cell receptor beta chains follows, all from one sample in a study of blood T cell repertoires in COVID-19. Profiling relied on immunoSEQ multiplex PCR, and the TCRdb table lists in-frame clones only, not all of them. The profile shows 150,000 to 200,000 clones, 80% to 90% of them singletons. The sample consisted of peripheral blood. The source is an older man with active or convalescent COVID-19. Each CDR3 is given with its conserved first and last residue. D genes are given only for firm matches. Only part of the rows carry a size: once, few, many, or a class if the clone is expanded.

TGCAGCGTTGCGCGGAGCTCCTACAATGAGCAGTTCTTC | CSVARSSYNEQFF | . | TRBV29-1 | once | TRBJ2-1
TGTGCCAGCAGCCCCGGACAGGCGAGCTCCTACAATGAGCAGTTCTTC | CASSPGQASSYNEQFF | TRBD1 | TRBV9 | . | TRBJ2-1
TGTGCCACCAGCAGAGGTGGGCAGGCCCAGGGGACCCAGTACTTC | CATSRGGQAQGTQYF | . | TRBV15 | . | TRBJ2-5
TGTGCCAGCAGCTTAGACAGGAACCAAGAGACCCAGTACTTC | CASSLDRNQETQYF | . | TRBV7-2 | . | TRBJ2-5
TGCGCCAGCAGCCAAGAACGGGACTACGAGCAGTACTTC | CASSQERDYEQYF | . | TRBV4-1 | . | TRBJ2-7
TGTGCCAGCAGCCCGCCAGGGACTAGCGGGGGGGCGAGCACAGATACGCAGTATTTT | CASSPPGTSGGASTDTQYF | TRBD2 | TRBV5-4 | once | TRBJ2-3
TGTGCCAGCAGCGCAGGGGGACTAGCCGGATACGAGCAGTACTTC | CASSAGGLAGYEQYF | TRBD2 | TRBV9 | . | TRBJ2-7
TGTGCCAGCAGCTTGGGACAGGGAGGAGATTCACCCCTCCACTTT | CASSLGQGGDSPLHF | TRBD1 | TRBV11-2 | once | TRBJ1-6
TGTGCCTATGGTTTGGGGACAGGGGTTTTCGATACGCAGTATTTT | CAYGLGTGVFDTQYF | TRBD1 | TRBV30 | . | TRBJ2-3
TGTGCCAGCACTGGAGGGTTTCTCGGGGAATACAATGAGCAGTTCTTC | CASTGGFLGEYNEQFF | . | TRBV28 | once | TRBJ2-1
TGTGCCACCAGCAGGAGCGGGGGAGCCTACGAGCAGTACTTC | CATSRSGGAYEQYF | TRBD2 | TRBV15 | once | TRBJ2-7
TGTGCCAGCAGCGGACAAATGAGGGAGACCCAGTACTTC | CASSGQMRETQYF | . | TRBV2 | . | TRBJ2-5
TGTGCCATCAGTGAGTCCGGTGGAGAGACCCAGTACTTC | CAISESGGETQYF | . | TRBV10-3 | . | TRBJ2-5
TGTGCCACCAGTGACCGGAGAGCTACCGCCCGGACAGATACGCAGTATTTT | CATSDRRATARTDTQYF | . | TRBV24-1 | . | TRBJ2-3
TGTGCCAGCAGCTCACCATGGACAGGGGAGGACCAAGAGACCCAGTACTTC | CASSSPWTGEDQETQYF | TRBD1 | TRBV7-9 | once | TRBJ2-5
TGTGCCAGCAGCTTGGTTACGAGACAGGACTACAATGAGCAGTTCTTC | CASSLVTRQDYNEQFF | . | TRBV5-4 | . | TRBJ2-1
TGTGCCAGCAGTTTATCCCTCAGGGGAGTTAATGAAAAACTGTTTTTT | CASSLSLRGVNEKLFF | . | TRBV28 | . | TRBJ1-4
TGTGCCAGCAGCTTGGGGGCCAACACTGAAGCTTTCTTT | CASSLGANTEAFF | . | TRBV5-6 | . | TRBJ1-1
TGTGCCTGGGGGTCAGGCAGCAGCATCGGTCAGCCCCAGCATTTT | CAWGSGSSIGQPQHF | . | TRBV30 | . | TRBJ1-5
TGTGCCAGCAGCTCATCCGGGACAGGGACCTACGAGCAGTACTTC | CASSSSGTGTYEQYF | TRBD1 | TRBV7-2 | . | TRBJ2-7
TGTGCCAGCAGTTCCGTCAGCGGGCCTAGCACAGATACGCAGTATTTT | CASSSVSGPSTDTQYF | . | TRBV28 | . | TRBJ2-3
TGTGCCAGCAGTTGGGAGAATGAAAAACTGTTTTTT | CASSWENEKLFF | . | TRBV6-2/TRBV6-3 | once | TRBJ1-4
TGTGCCAGCAGCTACGGACTAGCGGGTCCTTACGAGCAGTACTTC | CASSYGLAGPYEQYF | TRBD2 | TRBV7-8 | . | TRBJ2-7
TGTGCCATCAGTGAGTCGGGGGGAATCACTGAAGCTTTCTTT | CAISESGGITEAFF | . | TRBV10-3 | . | TRBJ1-1
TGTGCCAGCAGCTTGGCCTTGGTGACAGGGGGGTCCGGGGAGCTGTTTTTT | CASSLALVTGGSGELFF | TRBD1 | TRBV5-4 | . | TRBJ2-2
TGTGCCAGCAGCGCCGGACTAGCGGGGTACGAGCAGTACTTC | CASSAGLAGYEQYF | TRBD2 | TRBV9 | . | TRBJ2-7
TGTGCCAGCAGTGAACAGGGTTACTCCTACGAGCAGTACTTC | CASSEQGYSYEQYF | . | TRBV2 | . | TRBJ2-7
TGTGCCAGCTCACCGGGAGCTAAAGTTGAGCAGTTCTTC | CASSPGAKVEQFF | . | TRBV18 | . | TRBJ2-1
TGTGCCAGCAGCTCCGGCTACAATGAGCAGTTCTTC | CASSSGYNEQFF | . | TRBV12-3/TRBV12-4 | . | TRBJ2-1
TGTGCCAGCAGGCCCACAGGGGGAAACACCATATATTTT | CASRPTGGNTIYF | . | TRBV12-3/TRBV12-4 | . | TRBJ1-3
TGTGCCAGTACCTCCCGGACTTACGAGCAGTACTTC | CASTSRTYEQYF | . | TRBV19 | . | TRBJ2-7